The 27 T cell receptor beta chains in this list originate from one sample, sequenced in a study of lymphopenia after photon versus proton radiotherapy. Sequencing used immunoSEQ multiplex PCR; TCRdb keeps in-frame clones, though not all of them. The data contain 13,000 or so clones, 89% of them singletons. The material sequenced was peripheral blood, taken from a patient treated with proton-based radiotherapy. These receptors were taken from a man aged 60 to 69 with pancreatic cancer.

This chain uses TRBV15 with TRBJ2-3; TRBD2 is a possible D gene (5 bases). The CDR3 spans 13 residues. The V gene lost 5 bases and the J gene lost 6 bases, with 12 bases spanning the gap. CDR1 is LNHNV, CDR2 YYDKDF, per germline (reference sequence). CDR3: CATSWLASDTQYF. The CDR3 nucleotides are TGTGCCACCAGCTGGCTAGCATCCGATACGCAGTATTTT.

The rearrangement uses TRBV7-3 and TRBJ2-5; 10 bases map to TRBD2. The germline gives CDR1 SGHTA, CDR2 FQGTGA. The CDR3 sequence is 15 residues long. V gave up 3 bases and J gave up 1 base; unmatched junction bases: 2. CDR3 region: CASSFSGRPQETQYF. In DNA form, the CDR3 reads TGTGCCAGCAGCTTTAGCGGGAGGCCCCAAGAGACCCAGTACTTC.

This sequence joins TRBV28 and TRBJ1-5; no clear D. The germline V gene has CDR1 MDHEN and CDR2 SYDVKM. Between the trimmed V and J ends, which lost 7 bases and 1 base, there was a span of 17 bases. This CDR3 has 16 amino acids. The CDR3 region is CASTTPAGRSNQPQHF. CDR3 in DNA: TGTGCCAGCACTACCCCCGCAGGCAGGAGCAATCAGCCCCAGCATTTT.

This chain links TRBV18 with TRBJ1-4; tentative D call: TRBD1 (6 bases). There are 16 residues in the CDR3. Germline V gene lookup returns CDR1 KGHSH and CDR2 LQKENI. V shed 2 bases and J shed 8 bases, with 18 bases lying between them. DNA of the CDR3: TGTGCCAGCTCACCATTCTCCGGGGGGCAGGACGAAAAACTGTTTTTT. The encoded protein is CASSPFSGGQDEKLFF.

The gene calls are TRBV14 and TRBJ2-7; D not certain. Deletions cut 1 base from V and 9 bases from J, with 7 bases between. The CDR3 covers 11 residues. Germline lookup yields CDR1 SGHDN and CDR2 FVKESK. The CDR3 nucleotides read TGTGCCAGCAGCCAAGTAGGTTCGCAGTACTTC. This sequence encodes CASSQVGSQYF.

This rearrangement joins TRBV25-1 to TRBJ2-1; TRBD2 matches 9 bases. V lost 3 bases to trimming and J lost 4 bases; unmatched junction nucleotides: 7. The CDR3 runs to 16 residues. The germline V gene has CDR1 MGHDK and CDR2 SYGVNS. DNA for the CDR3: TGTGCCAGCAGTGACCCTAGCGGGGTGAGTTACAATGAGCAGTTCTTC. Protein: CASSDPSGVSYNEQFF.

V and J are TRBV28 and TRBJ2-1; D remains unclear. Trimming took off 6 bases at V and 6 bases at J, with 12 bases between the two ends. The germline V gene has CDR1 MDHEN and CDR2 SYDVKM. The CDR3 consists of 13 residues. The CDR3 sequence is CASSSVWFNEQFF. CDR3 DNA sequence: TGTGCCAGCAGCTCTGTGTGGTTCAATGAGCAGTTCTTC.

This clone has just a few counts. This rearrangement joins TRBV27 to TRBJ1-6; D remains unclear. From germline, CDR1 is MNHEY and CDR2 SMNVEV (reference sequence). The CDR3 has 13 residues. The V and J ends lost 3 bases and 8 bases respectively, with 8 bases between them. DNA of the CDR3: TGTGCCAGCAGTTTGGGCAGTTATTCACCCCTCCACTTT. Translation: CASSLGSYSPLHF.

The sample holds one count of this clone. The genes are TRBV7-2 and TRBJ2-2; 9 nucleotides agree with TRBD2. CDR1 and CDR2 (germline): SGHTA, FQGNSA. The CDR3 covers 17 residues. V was pared by 1 base and J by 8 bases, with 11 bases of the junction left unmatched. This CDR3 is CASSLVRREGLGGELFF. In DNA form, the CDR3 reads TGTGCCAGCAGCTTAGTTAGGCGGGAGGGCCTCGGGGGGGAGCTGTTTTTT.

The V and J genes are TRBV7-9 and TRBJ2-7; D is perhaps TRBD2 (5 bases). The V end lost 8 bases, the J end lost 0 bases, and 8 bases lay between the germline ends. Germline V gene data show CDR1 as SEHNR and CDR2 as FQNEAQ (reference sequence). The CDR3 totals 12 residues. The CDR3 protein is CASAGRSYEQYF. In DNA, the CDR3 is TGTGCCAGCGCGGGCCGCTCCTACGAGCAGTACTTC.

The rearrangement uses TRBV4-1 and TRBJ2-1; D not certain. There are 16 residues in the CDR3. Trimming shortened V by 1 base and J by 2 bases, and 12 bases separated the two germline ends. Looked up from germline, CDR1 is MGHRA and CDR2 is YSYEKL. DNA for the CDR3: TGCGCCAGCAGCCAAGTCGACCTCTTCACCTACAATGAGCAGTTCTTC. Encoded protein: CASSQVDLFTYNEQFF.

Of note for this clone: This sample includes further DNA sequences coding for the same CDR3. The genes are TRBV7-8 and TRBJ2-2; a weak D match, TRBD1 (5 bases). The CDR3 loop spans 16 amino acids. V was clipped by 1 base and J by 3 bases, with 12 bases between them. Germline CDR1 SGHVS, CDR2 FQNEAQ. The CDR3 DNA is TGTGCCAGCAGCTTAGGGGCCAGGGCGGACACCGGGGAGCTGTTTTTT. Protein: CASSLGARADTGELFF. Together with reference TRBV7-8 and TRBJ2-2, the CDR3 gives the full variable domain: GAGVSQSPRYKVAKRGQDVALRCDPISGHVSLFWYQQALGQGPEFLTYFQNEAQLDKSGLPSDRFFAERPEGSVSTLKIQRTQQEDSAVYLCASSLGARADTGELFFGEGSRLTVL.

The chain couples TRBV7-9 to TRBJ2-1; 10 bases match TRBD1. The V segment lost 4 bases and the J segment 7 bases; nucleotides outside the gene matches: 13. This CDR3 comprises 17 residues. Germline V gene data show CDR1 as SEHNR and CDR2 as FQNEAQ (reference sequence). CDR3 nucleotides: TGTGCCAGCAGCTCAAACGACAGGGGGCGCGGTAGGAATGAGCAGTTCTTC. It translates to CASSSNDRGRGRNEQFF.

J is TRBJ2-3 and V is TRBV9; TRBD2 agrees at 7 bases. The germline V gene encodes CDR1 SGDLS and CDR2 YYNGEE. The CDR3 consists of 15 residues. V dropped 0 bases and J dropped 3; count of bases not matched to a gene: 4. The CDR3 DNA reads TGTGCCAGCAGCGTAGATTTGGGGGGGACAGATACGCAGTATTTT. This encodes CASSVDLGGTDTQYF.

The chain couples TRBV10-3 to TRBJ2-2, with 9 bases that match TRBD1. The CDR3 consists of 14 residues. V was clipped by 8 bases and J by 6 bases; unmatched bases: 7. CDR1 ENHRY and CDR2 SYGVKD come from the germline V gene. The CDR3 sequence: CAIRGQGVSGELFF. The CDR3 bases are TGTGCCATCCGGGGACAGGGAGTGTCCGGGGAGCTGTTTTTT.

The CDR3 sequence is CASSTNTRGGYTF. The DNA of the CDR3 is TGTGCCAGCAGCACTAATACGCGGGGTGGCTACACCTTC. This chain links TRBV7-2 with TRBJ1-2; D ambiguous. CDR3 length equals 13 residues. V dropped 5 bases and J dropped 7 bases, with 14 bases sitting between them. Germline V lookup: CDR1 SGHTA, CDR2 FQGNSA.

CDR3 DNA: TGTGCCAGCAGCTTAAGTACGACTAGCGGAACAGATACGCAGTATTTT. Amino acids: CASSLSTTSGTDTQYF. The V gene is TRBV7-6, the J gene TRBJ2-3; TRBD2 aligns across 9 bases. The V gene's germline CDR1 is SGHVS and CDR2 FNYEAQ. Trimming cost V 2 bases and J 3 bases; bases outside gene matches: 6. The CDR3 consists of 16 residues.

The chain employs TRBV4-1 and TRBJ2-1; the match to TRBD2 covers 13 bases. This CDR3 spans 18 amino acids. J gave up 0 bases and V 8 bases, and 10 bases lay outside the gene matches. The germline CDR1 and CDR2 sequences are MGHRA and YSYEKL. DNA for the CDR3: TGCGCCAGCTCGCCGGGACTAGCGGGATTTAGCTCCTACAATGAGCAGTTCTTC. Translation: CASSPGLAGFSSYNEQFF.

CDR3 in DNA: TGCAGCGTTGACACTAGCGTTTACACAGATACGCAGTATTTT. It encodes CSVDTSVYTDTQYF. The V call is TRBV29-1, the J call TRBJ2-3; TRBD2 matches at 7 bases. Germline lookup yields CDR1 SQVTM and CDR2 ANQGSEA. V trimming: 3 bases; J trimming: 2 bases; junction bases outside the gene matches: 5. There are 14 residues in the CDR3.

The genes are TRBV28 and TRBJ1-2; no clear D gene. V shed 5 bases and J shed 5 bases, with 9 bases lying between them. This CDR3 contains 12 residues. The germline gives CDR1 MDHEN, CDR2 SYDVKM. The CDR3 region is CASSRSLYGYTF. DNA of the CDR3: TGTGCCAGCAGTCGTAGTCTTTATGGCTACACCTTC.

The chain uses TRBV27 and TRBJ1-1; possibly TRBD1 for D (5 bases). The V gene's germline CDR1 is MNHEY and CDR2 SMNVEV (reference sequence). The V end lost 4 bases, the J end lost 4 bases, and 10 bases lay between the germline ends. The CDR3 extends over 13 amino acids. The CDR3 protein is CASSYSGLTEAFF. DNA of the CDR3: TGTGCCAGCAGTTATTCAGGGCTCACTGAAGCTTTCTTT.

J is TRBJ2-2 and V is TRBV9; the D gene is possibly TRBD2 (6 bases). V was trimmed by 6 bases and J by 4 bases, leaving 13 bases between them. CDR3 length: 14 amino acids. From germline, CDR1 is SGDLS and CDR2 YYNGEE. The DNA of the CDR3 is TGTGCCAGCACCCCGGGACTTGCCACCGGGGAGCTGTTTTTT. This sequence encodes CASTPGLATGELFF.

The V and J genes are TRBV27 and TRBJ2-5; 13 positions match TRBD2. The CDR3 is 16 residues long. Germline V gene data show CDR1 as MNHEY and CDR2 as SMNVEV (reference sequence). Germline trimming cut 5 bases from V and 5 bases from J; bases unmatched to any gene: 8. This chain's CDR3 is CASSPRGLAGLETQYF. Here the CDR3 DNA reads TGTGCCAGCAGTCCTCGGGGACTAGCGGGATTGGAGACCCAGTACTTC.

The chain links TRBV7-3 to TRBJ2-5; D could derive from TRBD1 or TRBD2 (6 bases each). Germline assignment: CDR1 SGHTA and CDR2 FQGTGA. The CDR3 has 14 residues. V lost 2 bases to trimming and J lost 5 bases, with 12 bases between them. The CDR3 nucleotides are TGTGCCAGCAGCTTAGCGGGGCAGGGGGAGACCCAGTACTTC. Amino acid sequence: CASSLAGQGETQYF.

This clone was detected only once. This chain connects TRBV10-1 to TRBJ2-5, with D maybe TRBD1 (6 bases). The tail of the sequence fits TRBJ2-7 better, so the J call may be wrong. CDR3 size: 18 residues. Germline CDR1 reads WNHNN; CDR2 reads SYGVQD (reference sequence). CDR3 in amino acids: CASSGPPQGQLRSYEQYF. As DNA, the CDR3 is TGCGCCAGCAGTGGTCCCCCTCAGGGGCAGCTACGAAGCTACGAGCAGTACTTC.

This chain joins TRBV28 and TRBJ2-7; D ambiguous. Germline CDR1 MDHEN, CDR2 SYDVKM. CDR3 size: 14 residues. V was shortened by 5 bases and J by 0 bases, with 11 bases between the two germline ends. CDR3 protein: CASSLTISSYEQYF. The DNA of the CDR3 is TGTGCCAGCAGTCTCACAATTAGCTCCTACGAGCAGTACTTC.

This rearrangement joins TRBV10-3 to TRBJ2-7; 9 nucleotides align to TRBD2. The CDR3 contains 15 residues. V gave up 7 bases and J gave up 9 bases; unmatched junction bases: 16. CDR1 is ENHRY, CDR2 SYGVKD, per germline. CDR3 in DNA: TGTGCCATCACTCCGCCCAGGACTAGCGCGAAACGGCAGTACTTC. Translation gives CAITPPRTSAKRQYF.